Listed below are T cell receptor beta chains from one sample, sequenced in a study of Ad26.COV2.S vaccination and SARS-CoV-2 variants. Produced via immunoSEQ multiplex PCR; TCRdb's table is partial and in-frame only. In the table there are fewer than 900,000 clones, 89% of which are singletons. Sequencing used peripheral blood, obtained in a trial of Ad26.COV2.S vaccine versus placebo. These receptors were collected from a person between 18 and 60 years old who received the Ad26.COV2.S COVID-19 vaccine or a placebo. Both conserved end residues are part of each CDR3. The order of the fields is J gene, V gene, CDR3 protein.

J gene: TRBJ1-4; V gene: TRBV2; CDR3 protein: CASGQRGANEKLFF
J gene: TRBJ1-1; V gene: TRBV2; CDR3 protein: CASRAGGGGRSEAFF
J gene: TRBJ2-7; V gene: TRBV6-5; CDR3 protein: CASRKAGAYEQYF
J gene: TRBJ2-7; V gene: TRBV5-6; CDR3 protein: CASSRGRPSGEQYF
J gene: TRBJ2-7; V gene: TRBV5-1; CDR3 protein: CASSLGTEPYEQYF
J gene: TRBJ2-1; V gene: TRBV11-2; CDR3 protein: CASSLDPATGNEQFF
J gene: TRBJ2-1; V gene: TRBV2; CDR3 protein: CASRRLAGGNYNEQFF
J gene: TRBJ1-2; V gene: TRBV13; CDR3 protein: CASSLRQGFYGYTF
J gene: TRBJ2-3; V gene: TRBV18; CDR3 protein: CASSPATGRDTQYF
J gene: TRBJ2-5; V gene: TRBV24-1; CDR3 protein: CATSEPTSGRGETQYF
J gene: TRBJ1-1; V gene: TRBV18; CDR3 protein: CASSPDRDTEAFF
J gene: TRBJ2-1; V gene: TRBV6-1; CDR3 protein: CASSEIGGSYNEQFF
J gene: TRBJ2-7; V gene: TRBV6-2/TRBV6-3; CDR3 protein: CASSYGGRYEQYF
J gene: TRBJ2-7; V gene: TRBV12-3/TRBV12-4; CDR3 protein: CASSPSSYEQYF
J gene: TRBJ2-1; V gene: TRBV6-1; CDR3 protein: CASSGDSGTSIYNEQFF
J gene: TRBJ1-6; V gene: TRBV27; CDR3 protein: CASSWGIPGSPLHF